Following are 18 T cell receptor beta chains from one sample sequenced in a study of T cell repertoires in cytomegalovirus infection. From the reads, TCRdb called clonotypes with MiXCR, one entry per CDR3 protein. The table includes 270,000 or so distinct CDR3 sequences, more than 15% detected once. The sequenced sample consisted of CD8+ T cells from PBMCs. The receptors here all came from a human donor in good health (CMV status not recorded). Some clones in this sample may be carry-over from other donors' samples.

The chain recombines TRBV20-1 with TRBJ1-2; no definite D call. The CDR3 runs to 14 residues. Per the germline V gene, CDR1 is DFQATT and CDR2 is SNEGSKA (reference sequence). V was clipped by 3 bases and J by 4 bases, with 15 bases between them. The CDR3 DNA reads TGCAGTGCTAGTATGGCGTCAGACCCCTATGGCTACACCTTC. This sequence encodes CSASMASDPYGYTF.

This clonotype has a count of ten or more. The DNA for the CDR3 is TGTGCCAGCAGTTTCACAGGGGGCGGTTTTAATGAAAAACTGTTTTTT. Translating gives CASSFTGGGFNEKLFF. The chain uses TRBV28 and TRBJ1-4, with 9 bases lining up with TRBD1. The CDR3 extends over 16 amino acids. Trimming removed 3 bases from V and 4 bases from J; junction bases left unmatched: 6. CDR1 MDHEN and CDR2 SYDVKM come from the germline V gene.

This clonotype has only one observation. The V and J genes are TRBV20-1 and TRBJ2-7; 11 nucleotides match TRBD1. The V gene's germline CDR1 is DFQATT and CDR2 SNEGSKA (reference sequence). Unmatched junction bases numbered 10, after V lost 0 bases and J lost 3 bases. The CDR3 runs to 17 residues. As DNA, the CDR3 is TGCAGTGCTAGAGATTTTATTGCCGGGACAGGGGGCTACGAGCAGTACTTC. Residues: CSARDFIAGTGGYEQYF.

V gene TRBV10-3 combines with J gene TRBJ2-7; the D gene is possibly TRBD2 (7 bases). With 7 bases removed from V and 2 bases from J, the gap between germline ends came to 15 bases. Germline CDR1 is ENHRY and CDR2 is SYGVKD. The CDR3 runs 14 residues. The CDR3 is CAITRGGGPYEQYF. In nucleotides, the CDR3 is TGTGCCATCACCCGAGGGGGGGGGCCCTACGAGCAGTACTTC.

J is TRBJ1-5 and V is TRBV7-9; 10 bases are a match to TRBD1. CDR1 SEHNR and CDR2 FQNEAQ come from the germline V gene (reference sequence). The CDR3 sequence is 15 residues long. The ends lost 11 bases at V and 5 bases at J; junction bases unmatched: 12. The CDR3 DNA reads as TGTGCCGGCCCCCCGAGACAGGGGGCTGATCAGCCCCAGCATTTT. This gives the protein CAGPPRQGADQPQHF. The full variable domain, its missing parts supplied by reference TRBV7-9 and TRBJ1-5, is DTGVSQNPRHKITKRGQNVTFRCDPISEHNRLYWYRQTLGQGPEFLTYFQNEAQLEKSRLLSDRFSAERPKGSFSTLEIQRTEQGDSAMYLCAGPPRQGADQPQHFGDGTRLSIL.

The chain combines TRBV27 with TRBJ2-5; D perhaps matches TRBD2 (6 bases). The germline CDR1 and CDR2 sequences are MNHEY and SMNVEV (reference sequence). This CDR3 has 14 amino acids. Trimming left V 0 bases short and J 2 bases short, with 7 bases between. DNA for the CDR3: TGTGCCAGCAGTTTATCGACTAGTCAAGAGACCCAGTACTTC. This sequence encodes CASSLSTSQETQYF.

The chain has TRBV20-1 and TRBJ2-7; D ambiguous. V lost 0 bases to trimming and J lost 3 bases, with 12 bases between them. This CDR3 comprises 14 residues. Germline values: CDR1 DFQATT, CDR2 SNEGSKA (reference sequence). The CDR3 bases are TGCAGTGCTAGAGATTTGGCGGCAAACTACGAGCAGTACTTC. Translating gives CSARDLAANYEQYF.

This clonotype showed up just once. V usage is TRBV5-6 and J usage is TRBJ2-5; D unresolved. This CDR3 has 12 amino acids. Per germline, CDR1 SGHDT and CDR2 YYEEEE. V was shortened by 6 bases and J by 1 base, with 7 bases between the two germline ends. CDR3 nucleotide sequence: TGTGCCAGCAACTCGGGCCAAGAGACCCAGTACTTC. Amino acid sequence: CASNSGQETQYF.

A few counts support this clonotype. The chain recombines TRBV28 with TRBJ1-4; 11 bases align to TRBD1. V trimming: 6 bases; J trimming: 6 bases; junction bases outside the gene matches: 9. Germline lookup yields CDR1 MDHEN and CDR2 SYDVKM. This CDR3 comprises 16 residues. CDR3 DNA sequence: TGTGCCAGCAGCCAGATCCGGACAGGGGGCTATGAAAAACTGTTTTTT. This translates into CASSQIRTGGYEKLFF.

This clonotype was counted at least ten times. The rearrangement links TRBV7-2 to TRBJ2-1, with 8 nucleotides matching TRBD1. CDR3 length equals 15 residues. V trimming: 2 bases; J trimming: 8 bases; junction bases outside the gene matches: 8. Looked up from germline, CDR1 is SGHTA and CDR2 is FQGNSA. CDR3 DNA: TGTGCCAGCAGCTTACGACAGGGGATTTGGGATGAGCAGTTCTTC. Translation: CASSLRQGIWDEQFF.

This clonotype was recorded a few times. V gene TRBV4-1 combines with J gene TRBJ2-7, with D unclear. V was clipped by 0 bases and J by 3 bases, with 12 bases between them. CDR1 is MGHRA, CDR2 YSYEKL, per germline. The CDR3 has 15 amino acids. The CDR3 spells CASSQEQSELYEQYF. The DNA of the CDR3 is TGCGCCAGCAGCCAAGAACAATCAGAACTCTACGAGCAGTACTTC.

The chain combines TRBV10-3 with TRBJ1-1, with TRBD1 matching 9 bases. V lost 4 bases, J lost 3 bases, and 0 bases stayed unmatched. Germline V gene lookup returns CDR1 ENHRY and CDR2 SYGVKD. This CDR3 spans 13 amino acids. The CDR3 sequence: CAISGTGDTEAFF. In DNA, the CDR3 is TGTGCCATCAGTGGGACAGGGGACACTGAAGCTTTCTTT.

This rearrangement joins TRBV27 to TRBJ2-5; weak D call: TRBD2 (7 bases). The germline CDR1 and CDR2 sequences are MNHEY and SMNVEV (reference sequence). Trimming left V 5 bases short and J 5 bases short, with 12 bases between. The CDR3 runs to 13 residues. The CDR3 coding sequence is TGTGCCAGCAGTCGAAGGGGGGGGGAGACCCAGTACTTC. This gives the protein CASSRRGGETQYF.

As for this clonotype: Given a much more abundant clone one base away, this may be a read error. The genes are TRBV7-2 and TRBJ2-3; no clear D gene. CDR3 length equals 16 residues. The V gene's germline CDR1 is SGHTA and CDR2 FQGNSA. V lost 5 bases and J lost 4, with 19 bases in between. The CDR3 DNA follows: TGTGCCAGCAGCCCCGTCGGGCGGTATGTCCCAGATACGCAGTATTTT. This sequence encodes CASSPVGRYVPDTQYF.

This clonotype was observed a few times. This chain links TRBV7-9 with TRBJ1-3; D may be TRBD1 (5 bases). Trimming stripped 5 bases from V and 0 bases from J, with 23 bases between. Germline V lookup: CDR1 SEHNR, CDR2 FQNEAQ (reference sequence). This CDR3 spans 19 amino acids. In DNA, the CDR3 is TGTGCCAGCAGCACCTCGAGGCAGGGAAGGGGCGACTCTGGAAACACCATATATTTT. Its protein product is CASSTSRQGRGDSGNTIYF.

The genes are TRBV12-5 and TRBJ1-1; 11 nucleotides agree with TRBD1. Trimming cost V 5 bases and J 11 bases; bases outside gene matches: 7. The CDR3 extends over 13 amino acids. The germline V gene has CDR1 LGHNT and CDR2 FRNRAP. This CDR3 is CASGHGTGGTAFF. The CDR3 bases are TGTGCTAGTGGTCACGGGACAGGGGGAACCGCTTTCTTT.

A few counts support this clonotype. The V gene is TRBV11-2, the J gene TRBJ2-1, with 8 bases fitting TRBD2. Unmatched junction bases numbered 12, after V lost 8 bases and J lost 3 bases. Germline V lookup: CDR1 SGHAT, CDR2 FQNNGV. The CDR3 loop spans 16 amino acids. The CDR3: CASSKGREGHYNEQFF. The CDR3 DNA follows: TGTGCCAGCTCAAAAGGACGGGAGGGGCACTACAATGAGCAGTTCTTC. Filled out from reference TRBV11-2 and TRBJ2-1, the complete variable domain reads EAGVAQSPRYKIIEKRQSVAFWCNPISGHATLYWYQQILGQGPKLLIQFQNNGVVDDSQLPKDRFSAERLKGVDSTLKIQPAKLEDSAVYLCASSKGREGHYNEQFFGPGTRLTVL.

This clonotype was counted only a few times. The chain has TRBV6-6 and TRBJ2-3; 8 nucleotides agree with TRBD1. V dropped 6 bases and J dropped 4; count of bases not matched to a gene: 12. In germline, CDR1 is MNHNY, CDR2 SVGAGI (reference sequence). The CDR3 is made up of 16 amino acids. CDR3 loop: CASSPPGGSLADTQYF. The CDR3 DNA is TGTGCCAGCAGCCCCCCAGGGGGCAGTTTGGCAGATACGCAGTATTTT.